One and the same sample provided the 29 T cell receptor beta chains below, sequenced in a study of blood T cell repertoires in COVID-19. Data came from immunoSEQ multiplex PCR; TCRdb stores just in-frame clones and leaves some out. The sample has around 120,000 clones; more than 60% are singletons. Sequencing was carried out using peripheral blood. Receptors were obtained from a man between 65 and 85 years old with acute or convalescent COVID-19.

The CDR3 DNA sequence: TGTGCCAGTACCAGGGAGGGGACAATAGATACGCAGTATTTT. Its translation: CASTREGTIDTQYF. This rearrangement joins TRBV19 to TRBJ2-3; a possible D gene is TRBD2 (7 bases). Per germline, CDR1 LNHDA and CDR2 SQIVND (reference sequence). The CDR3 has 14 amino acids. V was pared by 7 bases and J by 5 bases, with 16 bases between.

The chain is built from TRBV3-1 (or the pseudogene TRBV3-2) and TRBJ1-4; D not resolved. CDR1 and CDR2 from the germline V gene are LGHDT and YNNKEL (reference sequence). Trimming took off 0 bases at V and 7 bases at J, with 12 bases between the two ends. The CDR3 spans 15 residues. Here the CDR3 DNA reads TGTGCCAGCAGCCAAGATACTGTCTCAAGTGAAAAACTGTTTTTT. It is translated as CASSQDTVSSEKLFF.

CDR3 residues: CASSPGQGGQPQHF. The CDR3 DNA sequence: TGTGCCAGCAGCCCCGGACAGGGCGGTCAGCCCCAGCATTTT. The chain carries TRBV9 and TRBJ1-5, with TRBD1 matching 8 bases. The V and J ends lost 4 bases and 6 bases, in that order; junction bases with no gene match: 6. The CDR3 spans 14 residues. The germline V gene encodes CDR1 SGDLS and CDR2 YYNGEE.

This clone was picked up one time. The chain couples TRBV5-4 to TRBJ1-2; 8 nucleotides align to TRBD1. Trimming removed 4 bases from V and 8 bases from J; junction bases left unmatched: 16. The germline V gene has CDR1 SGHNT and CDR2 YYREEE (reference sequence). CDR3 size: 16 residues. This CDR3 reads CASSPGGQVIFGGYTF. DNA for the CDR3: TGTGCCAGCAGCCCTGGGGGACAGGTGATCTTTGGCGGCTACACCTTC.

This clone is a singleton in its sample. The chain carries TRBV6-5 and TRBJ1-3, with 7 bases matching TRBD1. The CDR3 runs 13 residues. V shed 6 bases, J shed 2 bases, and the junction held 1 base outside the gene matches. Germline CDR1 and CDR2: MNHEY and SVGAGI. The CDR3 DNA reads TGTGCCAGCAGCCAGGGGGCTGGAAACACCATATATTTT. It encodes CASSQGAGNTIYF.

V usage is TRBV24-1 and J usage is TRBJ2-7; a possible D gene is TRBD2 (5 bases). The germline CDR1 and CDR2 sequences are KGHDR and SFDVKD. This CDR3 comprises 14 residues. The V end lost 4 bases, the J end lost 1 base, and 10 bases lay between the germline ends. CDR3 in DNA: TGTGCCACCAGTGACCCGCGGGTATCCTACGAGCAGTACTTC. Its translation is CATSDPRVSYEQYF.

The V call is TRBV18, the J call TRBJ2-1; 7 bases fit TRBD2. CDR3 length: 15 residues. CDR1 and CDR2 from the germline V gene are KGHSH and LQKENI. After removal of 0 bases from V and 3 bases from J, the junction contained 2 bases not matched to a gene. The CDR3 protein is CASSPPGGGYNEQFF. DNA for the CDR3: TGTGCCAGCTCACCACCGGGGGGGGGCTACAATGAGCAGTTCTTC.

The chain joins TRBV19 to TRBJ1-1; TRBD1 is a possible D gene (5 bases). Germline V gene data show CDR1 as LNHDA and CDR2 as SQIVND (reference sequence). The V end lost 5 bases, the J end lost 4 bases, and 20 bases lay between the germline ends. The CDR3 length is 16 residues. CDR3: CASSLRGRGTSTEAFF. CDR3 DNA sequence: TGTGCCAGTAGTCTTCGAGGGAGGGGCACCAGCACTGAAGCTTTCTTT. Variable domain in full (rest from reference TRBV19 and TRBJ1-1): DGGITQSPKYLFRKEGQNVTLSCEQNLNHDAMYWYRQDPGQGLRLIYYSQIVNDFQKGDIAEGYSVSREKKESFPLTVTSAQKNPTAFYLCASSLRGRGTSTEAFFGQGTRLTVV.

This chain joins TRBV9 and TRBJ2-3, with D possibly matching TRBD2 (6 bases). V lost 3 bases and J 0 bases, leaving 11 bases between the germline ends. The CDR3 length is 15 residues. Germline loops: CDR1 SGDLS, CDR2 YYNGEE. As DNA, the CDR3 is TGTGCCAGCAGCGCATCCGGGACTAGCACAGATACGCAGTATTTT. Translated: CASSASGTSTDTQYF.

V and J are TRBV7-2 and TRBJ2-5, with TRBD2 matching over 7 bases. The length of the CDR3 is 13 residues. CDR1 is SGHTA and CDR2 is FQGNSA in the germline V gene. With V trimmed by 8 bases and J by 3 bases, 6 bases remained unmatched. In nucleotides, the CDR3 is TGTGCCAGCGCGGGGGTTATGAAAGAGACCCAGTACTTC. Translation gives CASAGVMKETQYF.

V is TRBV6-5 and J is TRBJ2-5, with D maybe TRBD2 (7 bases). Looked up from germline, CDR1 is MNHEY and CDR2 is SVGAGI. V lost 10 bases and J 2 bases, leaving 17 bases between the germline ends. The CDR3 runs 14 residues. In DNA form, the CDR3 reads TGTGCCATAGGGGGGGGGCACGGACAAGAGACCCAGTACTTC. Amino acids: CAIGGGHGQETQYF.

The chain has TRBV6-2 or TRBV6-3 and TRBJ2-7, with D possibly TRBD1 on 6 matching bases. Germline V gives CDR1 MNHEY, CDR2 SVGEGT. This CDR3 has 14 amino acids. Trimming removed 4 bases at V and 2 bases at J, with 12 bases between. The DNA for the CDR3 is TGTGCCAGCAGTTGGTTTGGGGGCCCCTACGAGCAGTACTTC. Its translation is CASSWFGGPYEQYF.

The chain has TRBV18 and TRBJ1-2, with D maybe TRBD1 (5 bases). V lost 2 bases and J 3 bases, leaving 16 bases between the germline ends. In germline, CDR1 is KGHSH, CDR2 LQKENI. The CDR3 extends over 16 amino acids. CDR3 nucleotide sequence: TGTGCCAGCTCACCAATTCTCCAGGGAGGCTACTATGGCTACACCTTC. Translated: CASSPILQGGYYGYTF.

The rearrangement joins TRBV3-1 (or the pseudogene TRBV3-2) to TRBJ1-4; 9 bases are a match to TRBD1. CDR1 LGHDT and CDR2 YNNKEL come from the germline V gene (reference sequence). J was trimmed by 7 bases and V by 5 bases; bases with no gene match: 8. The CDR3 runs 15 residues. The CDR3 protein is CASSVNRGRGEKLFF. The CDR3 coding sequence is TGTGCCAGCAGCGTGAACAGGGGGCGAGGTGAAAAACTGTTTTTT.

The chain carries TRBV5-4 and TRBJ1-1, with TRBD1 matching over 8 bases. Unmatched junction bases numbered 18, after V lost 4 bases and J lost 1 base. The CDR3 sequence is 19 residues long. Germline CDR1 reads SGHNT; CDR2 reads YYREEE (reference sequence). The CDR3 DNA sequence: TGTGCCAGCAGCCTTGGGGGGGGACAGGCGTCTTTCTCGAACACTGAAGCTTTCTTT. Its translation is CASSLGGGQASFSNTEAFF.

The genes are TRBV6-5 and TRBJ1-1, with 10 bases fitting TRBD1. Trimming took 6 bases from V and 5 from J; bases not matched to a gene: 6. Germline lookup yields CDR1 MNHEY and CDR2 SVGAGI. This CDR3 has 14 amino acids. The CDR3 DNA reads TGTGCCAGCAGACGACAGGGGGCATTGACTGAAGCTTTCTTT. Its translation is CASRRQGALTEAFF.

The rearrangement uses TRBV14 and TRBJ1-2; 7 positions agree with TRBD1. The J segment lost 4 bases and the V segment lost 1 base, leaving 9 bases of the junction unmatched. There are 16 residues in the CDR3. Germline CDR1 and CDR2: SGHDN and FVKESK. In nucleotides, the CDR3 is TGTGCCAGCAGCCAAGGACAGGGACCGACGACCTATGGCTACACCTTC. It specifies CASSQGQGPTTYGYTF.

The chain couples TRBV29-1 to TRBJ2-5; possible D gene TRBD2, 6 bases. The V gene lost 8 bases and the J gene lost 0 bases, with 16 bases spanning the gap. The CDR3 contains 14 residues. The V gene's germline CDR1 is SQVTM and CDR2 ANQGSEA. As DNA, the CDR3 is TGCAGCTTCCCTCCTCCGGGGGACCAAGAGACCCAGTACTTC. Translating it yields CSFPPPGDQETQYF.

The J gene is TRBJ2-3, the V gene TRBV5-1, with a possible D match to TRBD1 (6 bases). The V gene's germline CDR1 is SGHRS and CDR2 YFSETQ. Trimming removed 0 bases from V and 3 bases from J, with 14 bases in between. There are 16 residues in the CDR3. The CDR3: CASSLAGAGNTDTQYF. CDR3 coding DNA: TGCGCCAGCAGCTTGGCAGGGGCGGGTAATACAGATACGCAGTATTTT.

The CDR3 region has the DNA TGTGCCAGCAGCCTGACAGGGGTACAAGAGACCCAGTACTTC. Translating it yields CASSLTGVQETQYF. The J gene is TRBJ2-5, the V gene TRBV6-5, with 8 bases that match TRBD1. The CDR3 extends over 14 amino acids. From germline, CDR1 is MNHEY and CDR2 SVGAGI. Unmatched junction bases numbered 5, after V lost 6 bases and J lost 2 bases.

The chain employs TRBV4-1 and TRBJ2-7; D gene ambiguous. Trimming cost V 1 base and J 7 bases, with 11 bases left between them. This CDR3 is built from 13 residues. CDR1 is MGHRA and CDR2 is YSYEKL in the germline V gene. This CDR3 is CASSQGWLEEQYF. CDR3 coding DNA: TGCGCCAGCAGCCAAGGTTGGCTAGAAGAGCAGTACTTC.

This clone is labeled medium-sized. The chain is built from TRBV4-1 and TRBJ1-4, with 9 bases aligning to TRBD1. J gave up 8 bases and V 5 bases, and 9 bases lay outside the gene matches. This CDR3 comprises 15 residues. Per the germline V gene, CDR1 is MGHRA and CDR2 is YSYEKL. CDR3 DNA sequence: TGCGCCAGCAGCAAAACCGGGACAGGGAAGGAAAAACTGTTTTTT. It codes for CASSKTGTGKEKLFF.

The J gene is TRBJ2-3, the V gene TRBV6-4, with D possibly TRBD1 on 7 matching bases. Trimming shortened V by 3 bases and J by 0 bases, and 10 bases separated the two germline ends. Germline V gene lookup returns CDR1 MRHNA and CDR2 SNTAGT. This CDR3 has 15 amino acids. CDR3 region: CASSEQGTSTDTQYF. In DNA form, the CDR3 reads TGTGCCAGCAGTGAACAGGGGACTAGCACAGATACGCAGTATTTT.

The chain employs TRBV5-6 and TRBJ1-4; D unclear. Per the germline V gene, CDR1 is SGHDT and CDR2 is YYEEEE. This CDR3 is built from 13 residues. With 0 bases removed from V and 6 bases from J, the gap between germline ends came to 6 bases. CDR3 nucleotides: TGTGCCAGCAGCTTGGAGAGAGATGAAAAACTGTTTTTT. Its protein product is CASSLERDEKLFF.

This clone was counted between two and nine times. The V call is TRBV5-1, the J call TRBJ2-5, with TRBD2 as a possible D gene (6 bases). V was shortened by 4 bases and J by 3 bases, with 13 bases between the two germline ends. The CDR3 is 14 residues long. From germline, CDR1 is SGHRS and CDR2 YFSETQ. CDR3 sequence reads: CASSHGTSEETQYF. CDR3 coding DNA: TGCGCCAGCAGCCACGGGACTTCTGAAGAGACCCAGTACTTC. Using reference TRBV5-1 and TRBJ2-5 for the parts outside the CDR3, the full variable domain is KAGVTQTPRYLIKTRGQQVTLSCSPISGHRSVSWYQQTPGQGLQFLFEYFSETQRNKGNFPGRFSGRQFSNSRSEMNVSTLELGDSALYLCASSHGTSEETQYFGPGTRLLVL.

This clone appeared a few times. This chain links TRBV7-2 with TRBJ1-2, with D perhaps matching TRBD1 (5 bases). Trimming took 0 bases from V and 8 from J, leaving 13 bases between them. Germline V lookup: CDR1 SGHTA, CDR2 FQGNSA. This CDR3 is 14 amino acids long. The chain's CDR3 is CASSLAGGLWGYTF. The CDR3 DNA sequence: TGTGCCAGCAGCTTAGCGGGGGGTTTGTGGGGCTACACCTTC.

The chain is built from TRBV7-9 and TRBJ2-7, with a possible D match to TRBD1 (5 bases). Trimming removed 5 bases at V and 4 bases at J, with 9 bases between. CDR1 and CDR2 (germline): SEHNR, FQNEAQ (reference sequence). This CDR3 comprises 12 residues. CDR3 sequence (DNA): TGTGCCAGCAGCCGTCAGGGTTACGAGCAGTACTTC. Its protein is CASSRQGYEQYF.

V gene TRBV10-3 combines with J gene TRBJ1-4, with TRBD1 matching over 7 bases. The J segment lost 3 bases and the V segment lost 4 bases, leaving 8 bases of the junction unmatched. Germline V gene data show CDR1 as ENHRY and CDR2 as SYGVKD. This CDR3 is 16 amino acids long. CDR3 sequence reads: CAISASTGIANEKLFF. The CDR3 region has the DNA TGTGCCATCAGTGCTTCGACAGGGATTGCTAATGAAAAACTGTTTTTT.

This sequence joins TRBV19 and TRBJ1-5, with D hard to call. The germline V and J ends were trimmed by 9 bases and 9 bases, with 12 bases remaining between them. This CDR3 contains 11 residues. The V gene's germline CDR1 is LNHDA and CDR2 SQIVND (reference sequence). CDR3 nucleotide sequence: TGTGCCAGCAATAACCGGGGGCCCCAGCATTTT. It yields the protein CASNNRGPQHF.